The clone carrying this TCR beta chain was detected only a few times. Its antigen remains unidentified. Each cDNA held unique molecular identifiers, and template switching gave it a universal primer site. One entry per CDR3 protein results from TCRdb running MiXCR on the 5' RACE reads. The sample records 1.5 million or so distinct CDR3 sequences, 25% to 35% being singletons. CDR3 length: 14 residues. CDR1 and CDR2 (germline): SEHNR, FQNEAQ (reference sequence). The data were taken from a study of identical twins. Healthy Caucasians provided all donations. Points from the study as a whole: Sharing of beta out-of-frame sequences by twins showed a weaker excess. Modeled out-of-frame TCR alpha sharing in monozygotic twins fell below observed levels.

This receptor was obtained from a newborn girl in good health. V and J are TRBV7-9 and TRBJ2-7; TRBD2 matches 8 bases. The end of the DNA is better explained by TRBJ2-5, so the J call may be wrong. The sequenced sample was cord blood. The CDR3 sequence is CASSHERERETQYF. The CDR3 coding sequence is TGTGCCAGCAGCCACGAGCGGGAGAGGGAGACCCAGTACTTC.